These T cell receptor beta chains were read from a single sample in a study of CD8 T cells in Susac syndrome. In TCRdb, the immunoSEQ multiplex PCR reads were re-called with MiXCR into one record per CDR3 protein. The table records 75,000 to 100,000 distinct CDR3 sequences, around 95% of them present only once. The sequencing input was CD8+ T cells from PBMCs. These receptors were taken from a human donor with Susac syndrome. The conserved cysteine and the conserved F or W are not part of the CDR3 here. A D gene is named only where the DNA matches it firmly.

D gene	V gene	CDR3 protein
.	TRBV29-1	SVEGVTGSTQY
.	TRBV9	ASSTTGLSYEQY
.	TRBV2	ALESRGLKETQY
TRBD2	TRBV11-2	ASSLVQAGVLDEQF
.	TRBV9	ASSVAAASTYEQY
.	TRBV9	ASSVAGTDTQY
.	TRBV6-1	AAWENSYEQY
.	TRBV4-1	ASSLQGRNYEQY
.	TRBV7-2	ASSLDPRLNYGYT
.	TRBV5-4	ASSPGPTLGDIQY
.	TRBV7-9	ASSPSGTHNQPQH
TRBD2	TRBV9	ASSVRTGLAGDSDTQY
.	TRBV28	ASSYLTGETQY
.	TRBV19	ASSIATGELF
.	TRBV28	ASSLPGDTEY
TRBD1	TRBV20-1	SAAGTGLVDTQY
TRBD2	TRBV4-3	ASSQDWREHTGELF
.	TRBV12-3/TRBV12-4	ASTQGTETQY
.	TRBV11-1	ASSLDFGANVLT
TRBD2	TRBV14	ATGTSLYNEQF
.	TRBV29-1	SGQGMNTEAF
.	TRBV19	ASSHRDYNEQF
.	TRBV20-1	STPSTETQY
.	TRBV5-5	ASSLAPRGGETQY
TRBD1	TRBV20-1	SARESTGAEQY
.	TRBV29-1	SVADKGLDYGYT
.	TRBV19	AAGQPNYEQY
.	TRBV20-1	SAREGGRMGTEAF
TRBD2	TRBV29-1	SVEFPSGMLTDTQY
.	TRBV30	AWSGTPPGNEKLF
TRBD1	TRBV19	ASSTTGGSADTQY
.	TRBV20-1	SARSREAYNEQF
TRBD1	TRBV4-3	ASSQDEGAAETQY
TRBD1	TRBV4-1	ASSPRGGGTDTQY
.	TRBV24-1	ATQTIDSTDTQY
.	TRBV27	ASSLGQGYGEAF
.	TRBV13	ASSISSTGVTNYGYT
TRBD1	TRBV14	ASSPGTGKSDEQF
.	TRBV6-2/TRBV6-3	ASSTSPNEQF
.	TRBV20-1	SASRDPGGEQY
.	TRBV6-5	ASSKTSTDTQY
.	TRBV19	AAQTGGYGYT
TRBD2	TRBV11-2	ASSLGRLAGNTDTQY
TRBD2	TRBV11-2	ASSLGLAGDTQY
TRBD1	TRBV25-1	ASSGGGESNF
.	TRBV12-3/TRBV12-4	ASSLGGPTEAF